The entry that follows covers one T cell receptor beta chain sequence. This entry belongs to a study of blood T cell repertoires in COVID-19. Germline V gives CDR1 SGHTA, CDR2 FQGNSA. The CDR3 is 15 amino acids. Trimming took off 0 bases at V and 0 bases at J, with 8 bases between the two ends. TCRdb's copy holds only in-frame clones and misses some; the assay was immunoSEQ multiplex PCR. The sample includes a few hundred thousand clones, approximately 90% of them seen just once. The cohort comprised adults aged roughly 18 to 95 years residing in 20 to 25 US areas. The chain couples TRBV7-2 to TRBJ1-1; D is undetermined. Sequencing used PBMCs or T cells enriched from blood (not recorded which). This clonotype originated in a woman in her thirties or forties who had recovered from COVID-19. In nucleotides, the CDR3 is TGTGCCAGCAGCTTAGCGACAACAATGAACACTGAAGCTTTCTTT. It yields the protein CASSLATTMNTEAFF. Full variable domain (remainder filled in from reference TRBV7-2 and TRBJ1-1): GAGVSQSPSNKVTEKGKDVELRCDPISGHTALYWYRQSLGQGLEFLIYFQGNSAPDKSGLPSDRFSAERTGGSVSTLTIQRTQQEDSAVYLCASSLATTMNTEAFFGQGTRLTVV.